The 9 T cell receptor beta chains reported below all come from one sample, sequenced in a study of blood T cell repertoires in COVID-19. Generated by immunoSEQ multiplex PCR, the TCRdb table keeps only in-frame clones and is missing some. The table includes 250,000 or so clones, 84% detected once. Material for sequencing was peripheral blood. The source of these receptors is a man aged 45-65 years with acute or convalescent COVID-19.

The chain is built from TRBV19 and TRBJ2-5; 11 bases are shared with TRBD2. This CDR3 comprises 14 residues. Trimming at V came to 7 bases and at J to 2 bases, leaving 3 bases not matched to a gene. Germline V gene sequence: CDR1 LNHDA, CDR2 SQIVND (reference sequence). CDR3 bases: TGTGCCAGTACTAGCGGGGGGCCTCAAGAGACCCAGTACTTC. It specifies CASTSGGPQETQYF.

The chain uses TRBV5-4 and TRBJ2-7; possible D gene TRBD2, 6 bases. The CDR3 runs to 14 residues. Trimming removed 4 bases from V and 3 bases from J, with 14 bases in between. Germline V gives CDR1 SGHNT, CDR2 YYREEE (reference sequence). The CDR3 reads CASSPRDWSYEQYF. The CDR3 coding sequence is TGTGCCAGCAGCCCGAGGGACTGGAGCTACGAGCAGTACTTC.

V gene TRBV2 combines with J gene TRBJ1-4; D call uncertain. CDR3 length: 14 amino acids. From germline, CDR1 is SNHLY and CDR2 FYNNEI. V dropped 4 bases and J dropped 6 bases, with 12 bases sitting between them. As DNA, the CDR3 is TGTGCCAGCAGTGTAGGCATTCGGGATGAAAAACTGTTTTTT. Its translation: CASSVGIRDEKLFF.

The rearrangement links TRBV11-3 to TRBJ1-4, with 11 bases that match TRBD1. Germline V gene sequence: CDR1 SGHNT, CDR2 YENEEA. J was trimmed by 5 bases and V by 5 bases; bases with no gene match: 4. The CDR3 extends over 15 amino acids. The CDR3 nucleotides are TGTGCCAGCAGCCCCAGGGACAGGGGGAATGAAAAACTGTTTTTT. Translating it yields CASSPRDRGNEKLFF.

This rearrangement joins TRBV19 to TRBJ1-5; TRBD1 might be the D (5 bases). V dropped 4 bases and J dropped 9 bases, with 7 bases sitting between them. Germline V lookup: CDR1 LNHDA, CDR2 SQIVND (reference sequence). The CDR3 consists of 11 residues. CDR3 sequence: CASSNQGPQHF. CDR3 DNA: TGTGCCAGTAGTAATCAGGGGCCCCAGCATTTT.

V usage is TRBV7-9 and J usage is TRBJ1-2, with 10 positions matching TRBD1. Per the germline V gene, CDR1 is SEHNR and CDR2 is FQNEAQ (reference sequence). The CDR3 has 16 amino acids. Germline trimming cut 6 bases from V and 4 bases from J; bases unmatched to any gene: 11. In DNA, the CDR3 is TGTGCCAGCAGAAGAAGTCGGGACAGGGGAGGCTATGGCTACACCTTC. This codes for CASRRSRDRGGYGYTF.

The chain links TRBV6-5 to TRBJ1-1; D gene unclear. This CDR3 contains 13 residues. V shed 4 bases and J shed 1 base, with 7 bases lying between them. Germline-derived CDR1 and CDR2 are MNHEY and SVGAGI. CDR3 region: CASSFQENTEAFF. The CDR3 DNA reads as TGTGCCAGCAGTTTCCAGGAGAACACTGAAGCTTTCTTT.

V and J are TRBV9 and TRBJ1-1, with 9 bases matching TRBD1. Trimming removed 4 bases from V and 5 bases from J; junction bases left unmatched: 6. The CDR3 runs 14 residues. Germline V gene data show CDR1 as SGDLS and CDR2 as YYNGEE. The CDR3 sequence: CASSFLTGGTEAFF. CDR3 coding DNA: TGTGCCAGCAGCTTTTTGACAGGGGGAACTGAAGCTTTCTTT. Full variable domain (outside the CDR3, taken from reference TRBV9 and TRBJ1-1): DSGVTQTPKHLITATGQRVTLRCSPRSGDLSVYWYQQSLDQGLQFLIQYYNGEERAKGNILERFSAQQFPDLHSELNLSSLELGDSALYFCASSFLTGGTEAFFGQGTRLTVV.

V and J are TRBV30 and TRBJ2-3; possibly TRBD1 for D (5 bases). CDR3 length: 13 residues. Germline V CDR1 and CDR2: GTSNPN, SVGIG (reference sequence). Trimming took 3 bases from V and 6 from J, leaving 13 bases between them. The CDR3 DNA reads TGTGCCTGGAGAGTGCAGGGTGGGGATACGCAGTATTTT. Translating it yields CAWRVQGGDTQYF.